Presented here are 5 T cell receptor beta chains from one specimen sequenced in a study of blood T cell repertoires in COVID-19. This table comes from immunoSEQ multiplex PCR, and its TCRdb copy is limited to in-frame clones, with some not included. The sample carries roughly 200,000 clones, around 83% recorded once. Sequenced sample: peripheral blood. The receptors were gathered from a human donor in a cohort sampled during active COVID-19.

The chain combines TRBV19 with TRBJ2-1, with TRBD2 matching over 10 bases. The trim removed 1 base at V and 7 bases at J, leaving 10 bases unmatched. Germline V gene lookup returns CDR1 LNHDA and CDR2 SQIVND (reference sequence). The CDR3 is made up of 17 amino acids. CDR3 sequence: CASSIASLAGARNEQFF. Here the CDR3 DNA reads TGTGCCAGTAGTATAGCCTCGCTAGCGGGAGCTAGGAATGAGCAGTTCTTC.

Points on this clone: The identical CDR3 is also encoded by other nucleotide sequences in the sample. V usage is TRBV7-8 and J usage is TRBJ2-7; D not certain. The CDR3 runs 11 residues. CDR1 SGHVS and CDR2 FQNEAQ come from the germline V gene. V was trimmed by 5 bases and J by 2 bases, leaving 4 bases between them. The DNA for the CDR3 is TGTGCCAGCAGCCACACCTACGAGCAGTACTTC. Its translation is CASSHTYEQYF.

This chain joins TRBV19 and TRBJ2-6; possible D gene TRBD2, 5 bases. The V gene lost 5 bases and the J gene lost 4 bases, with 9 bases spanning the gap. The CDR3 has 14 amino acids. Germline V gives CDR1 LNHDA, CDR2 SQIVND (reference sequence). The DNA for the CDR3 is TGTGCCAGTAGTGCGCCGGGGGGGGCCAACGTCCTGACTTTC. This encodes CASSAPGGANVLTF.

The rearrangement joins TRBV4-3 to TRBJ1-2; 9 positions match TRBD1. After removal of 0 bases from V and 8 bases from J, the junction contained 13 bases not matched to a gene. The germline V gene has CDR1 LGHNA and CDR2 YSLEER. The CDR3 spans 17 residues. CDR3: CASSQDQGTGSTLGYTF. The CDR3 nucleotides read TGCGCCAGCAGCCAAGATCAGGGGACAGGGAGTACATTAGGCTACACCTTC.

The chain recombines TRBV6-1 with TRBJ1-2; 7 nucleotides match TRBD1. The V segment lost 2 bases and the J segment 8 bases; nucleotides outside the gene matches: 5. The CDR3 consists of 13 residues. The germline gives CDR1 MNHNS, CDR2 SASEGT. Here the CDR3 reads CASSEHRGSGYTF. CDR3 nucleotide sequence: TGTGCCAGCAGTGAACACAGGGGAAGCGGCTACACCTTC.